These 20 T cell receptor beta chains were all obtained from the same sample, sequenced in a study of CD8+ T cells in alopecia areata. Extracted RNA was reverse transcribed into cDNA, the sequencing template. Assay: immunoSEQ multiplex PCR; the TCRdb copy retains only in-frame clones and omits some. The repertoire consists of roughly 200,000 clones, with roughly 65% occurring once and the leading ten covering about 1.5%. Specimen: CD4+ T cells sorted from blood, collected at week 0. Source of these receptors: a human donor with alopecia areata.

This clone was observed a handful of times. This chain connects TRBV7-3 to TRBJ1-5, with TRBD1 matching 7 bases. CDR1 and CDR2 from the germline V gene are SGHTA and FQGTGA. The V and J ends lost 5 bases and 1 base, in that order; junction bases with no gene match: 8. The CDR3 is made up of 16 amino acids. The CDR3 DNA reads TGTGCCAGCAGCCTGCCGACAGGGAGAAGCAATCAGCCCCAGCATTTT. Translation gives CASSLPTGRSNQPQHF.

The CDR3 loop is CASSQGQFYGYTF. The CDR3 nucleotides are TGTGCCAGCAGCCAGGGACAGTTTTATGGCTACACCTTC. The rearrangement joins TRBV6-6 to TRBJ1-2; 7 bases match TRBD1. Germline CDR1 and CDR2: MNHNY and SVGAGI (reference sequence). V lost 6 bases, J lost 5 bases, and 6 bases stayed unmatched. The CDR3 sequence is 13 residues long.

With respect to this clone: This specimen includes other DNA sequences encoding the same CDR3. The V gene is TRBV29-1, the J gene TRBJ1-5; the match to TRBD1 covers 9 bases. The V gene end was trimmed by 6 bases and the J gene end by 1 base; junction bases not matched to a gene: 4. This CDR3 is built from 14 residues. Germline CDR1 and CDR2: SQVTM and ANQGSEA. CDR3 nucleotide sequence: TGCAGCGTCCGAGGACAGGGGAGCAATCAGCCCCAGCATTTT. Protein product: CSVRGQGSNQPQHF.

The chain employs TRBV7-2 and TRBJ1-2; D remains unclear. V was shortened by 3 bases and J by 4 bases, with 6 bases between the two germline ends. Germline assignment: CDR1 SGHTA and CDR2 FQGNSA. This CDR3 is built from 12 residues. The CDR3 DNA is TGTGCCAGCAGCTTTAGGAGCTATGGCTACACCTTC. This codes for CASSFRSYGYTF. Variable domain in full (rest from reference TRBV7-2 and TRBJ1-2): GAGVSQSPSNKVTEKGKDVELRCDPISGHTALYWYRQSLGQGLEFLIYFQGNSAPDKSGLPSDRFSAERTGGSVSTLTIQRTQQEDSAVYLCASSFRSYGYTFGSGTRLTVV.

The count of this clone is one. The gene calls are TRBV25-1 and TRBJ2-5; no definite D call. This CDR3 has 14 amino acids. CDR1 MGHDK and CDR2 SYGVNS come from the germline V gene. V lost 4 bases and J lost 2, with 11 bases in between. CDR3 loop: CASSVRTDQETQYF. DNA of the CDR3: TGTGCCAGCAGTGTGAGGACGGATCAAGAGACCCAGTACTTC.

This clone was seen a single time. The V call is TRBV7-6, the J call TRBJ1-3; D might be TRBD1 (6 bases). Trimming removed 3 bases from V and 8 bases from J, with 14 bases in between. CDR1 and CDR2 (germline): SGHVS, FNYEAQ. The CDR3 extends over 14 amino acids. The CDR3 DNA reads TGTGCCAGCAGCTTTATACGTGGGGGCGACACCATATATTTT. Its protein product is CASSFIRGGDTIYF.

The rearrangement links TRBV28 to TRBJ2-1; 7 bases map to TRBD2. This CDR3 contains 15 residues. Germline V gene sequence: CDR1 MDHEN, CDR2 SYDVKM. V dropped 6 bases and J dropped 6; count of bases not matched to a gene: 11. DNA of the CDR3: TGTGCCAGCAGAATCTCGGGAGGATGGGGCAATGAGCAGTTCTTC. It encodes CASRISGGWGNEQFF.

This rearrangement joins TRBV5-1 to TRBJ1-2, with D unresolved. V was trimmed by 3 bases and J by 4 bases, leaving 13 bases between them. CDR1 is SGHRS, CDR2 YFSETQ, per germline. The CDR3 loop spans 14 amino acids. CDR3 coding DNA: TGCGCCAGCAGCTCCGGCGGCGGCGGCTATGGCTACACCTTC. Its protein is CASSSGGGGYGYTF.

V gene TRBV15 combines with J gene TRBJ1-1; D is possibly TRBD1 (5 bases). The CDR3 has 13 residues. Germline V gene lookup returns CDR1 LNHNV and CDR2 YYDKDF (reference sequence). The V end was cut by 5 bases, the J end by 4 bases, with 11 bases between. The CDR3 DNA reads TGTGCCACCAGCGGGCAGAGGGGCACTGAAGCTTTCTTT. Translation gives CATSGQRGTEAFF.

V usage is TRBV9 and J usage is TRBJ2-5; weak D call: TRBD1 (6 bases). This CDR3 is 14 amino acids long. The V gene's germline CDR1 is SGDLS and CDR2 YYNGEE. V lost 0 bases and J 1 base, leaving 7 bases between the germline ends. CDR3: CASSVGTVQETQYF. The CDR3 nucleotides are TGTGCCAGCAGCGTAGGGACAGTCCAAGAGACCCAGTACTTC. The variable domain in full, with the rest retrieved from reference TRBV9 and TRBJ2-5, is DSGVTQTPKHLITATGQRVTLRCSPRSGDLSVYWYQQSLDQGLQFLIQYYNGEERAKGNILERFSAQQFPDLHSELNLSSLELGDSALYFCASSVGTVQETQYFGPGTRLLVL.

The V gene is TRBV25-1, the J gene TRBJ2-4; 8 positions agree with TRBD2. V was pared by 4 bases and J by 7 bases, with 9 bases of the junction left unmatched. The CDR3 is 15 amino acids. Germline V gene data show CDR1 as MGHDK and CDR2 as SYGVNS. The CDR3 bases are TGTGCCAGCAGTGGGTTAGCGGGGTTGGGGAACATTCAGTACTTC. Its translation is CASSGLAGLGNIQYF.

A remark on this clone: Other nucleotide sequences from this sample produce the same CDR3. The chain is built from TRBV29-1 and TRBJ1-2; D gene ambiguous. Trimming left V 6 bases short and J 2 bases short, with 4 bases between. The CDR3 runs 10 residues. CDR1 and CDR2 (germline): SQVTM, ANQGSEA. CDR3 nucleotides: TGCAGCGTAGGGAACTATGGCTACACCTTC. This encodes CSVGNYGYTF.

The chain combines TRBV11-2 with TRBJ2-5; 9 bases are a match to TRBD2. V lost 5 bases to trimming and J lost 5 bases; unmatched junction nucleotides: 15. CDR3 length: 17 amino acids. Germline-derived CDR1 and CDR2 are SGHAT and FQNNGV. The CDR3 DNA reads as TGTGCCAGCAGCGCCATTAGAACTAGCGGGTACTTGGAGACCCAGTACTTC. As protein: CASSAIRTSGYLETQYF.

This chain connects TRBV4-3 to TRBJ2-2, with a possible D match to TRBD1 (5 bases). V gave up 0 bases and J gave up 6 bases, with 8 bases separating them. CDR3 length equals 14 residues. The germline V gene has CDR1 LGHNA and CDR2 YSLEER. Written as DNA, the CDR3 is TGCGCCAGCAGCCAAGATCTGACAGCCGGGGAGCTGTTTTTT. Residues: CASSQDLTAGELFF.

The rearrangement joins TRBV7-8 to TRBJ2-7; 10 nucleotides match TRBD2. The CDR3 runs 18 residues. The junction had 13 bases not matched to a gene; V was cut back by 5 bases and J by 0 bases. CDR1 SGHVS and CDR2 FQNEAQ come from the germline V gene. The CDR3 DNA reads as TGTGCCAGCAGCAGCACCGGCCTAGCGGGGGTTATCTCCTACGAGCAGTACTTC. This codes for CASSSTGLAGVISYEQYF. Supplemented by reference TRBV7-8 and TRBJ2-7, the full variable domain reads GAGVSQSPRYKVAKRGQDVALRCDPISGHVSLFWYQQALGQGPEFLTYFQNEAQLDKSGLPSDRFFAERPEGSVSTLKIQRTQQEDSAVYLCASSSTGLAGVISYEQYFGPGTRLTVT.

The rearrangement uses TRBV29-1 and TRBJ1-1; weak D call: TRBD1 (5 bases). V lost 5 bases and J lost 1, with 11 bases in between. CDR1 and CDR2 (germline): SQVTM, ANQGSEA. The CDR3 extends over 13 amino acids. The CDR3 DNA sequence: TGCAGCGTTTCGGGACGGACGAACACTGAAGCTTTCTTT. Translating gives CSVSGRTNTEAFF.

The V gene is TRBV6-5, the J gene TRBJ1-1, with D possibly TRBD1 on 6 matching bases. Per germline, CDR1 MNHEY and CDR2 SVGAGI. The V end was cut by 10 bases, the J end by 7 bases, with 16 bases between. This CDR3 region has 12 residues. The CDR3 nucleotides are TGTGCCATCACTACTACAGGGAATGAAGCTTTCTTT. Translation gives CAITTTGNEAFF.

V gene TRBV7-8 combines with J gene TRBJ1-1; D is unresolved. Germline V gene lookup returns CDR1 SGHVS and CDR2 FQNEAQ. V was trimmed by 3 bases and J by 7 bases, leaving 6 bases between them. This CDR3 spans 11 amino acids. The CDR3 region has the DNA TGTGCCAGCAGCTTGGACGTTGAAGCTTTCTTT. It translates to CASSLDVEAFF. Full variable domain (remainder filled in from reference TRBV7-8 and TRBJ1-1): GAGVSQSPRYKVAKRGQDVALRCDPISGHVSLFWYQQALGQGPEFLTYFQNEAQLDKSGLPSDRFFAERPEGSVSTLKIQRTQQEDSAVYLCASSLDVEAFFGQGTRLTVV.

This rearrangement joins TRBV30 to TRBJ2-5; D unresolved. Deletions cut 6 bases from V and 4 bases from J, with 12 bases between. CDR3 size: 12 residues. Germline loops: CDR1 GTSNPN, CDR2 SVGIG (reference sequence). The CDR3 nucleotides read TGTGCCTGCACCTACTTTGGAGAGACCCAGTACTTC. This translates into CACTYFGETQYF. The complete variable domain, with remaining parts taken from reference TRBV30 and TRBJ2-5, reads SQTIHQWPATLVQPVGSPLSLECTVEGTSNPNLYWYRQAAGRGLQLLFYSVGIGQISSEVPQNLSASRPQDRQFILSSKKLLLSDSGFYLCACTYFGETQYFGPGTRLLVL.

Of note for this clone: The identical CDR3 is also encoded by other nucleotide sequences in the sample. In DNA, the CDR3 is TGTGCCAGCAGTTTCAGGGGAGACAATTCACCCCTCCACTTT. Amino acids: CASSFRGDNSPLHF. The chain is built from TRBV27 and TRBJ1-6; tentatively, D is TRBD1 (6 bases). CDR1 MNHEY and CDR2 SMNVEV come from the germline V gene (reference sequence). Trimming shortened V by 3 bases and J by 7 bases, and 10 bases separated the two germline ends. The CDR3 loop spans 14 amino acids.